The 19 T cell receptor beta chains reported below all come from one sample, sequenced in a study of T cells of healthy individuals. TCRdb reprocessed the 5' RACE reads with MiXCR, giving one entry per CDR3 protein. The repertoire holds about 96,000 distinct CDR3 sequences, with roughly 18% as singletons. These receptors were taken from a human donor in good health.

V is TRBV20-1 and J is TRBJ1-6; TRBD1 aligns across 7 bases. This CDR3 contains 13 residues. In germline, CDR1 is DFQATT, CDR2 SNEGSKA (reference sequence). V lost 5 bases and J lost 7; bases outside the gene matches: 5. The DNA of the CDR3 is TGCAGTGCTGCCCAGGGGGTGAATTCACCCCTCCACTTT. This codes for CSAAQGVNSPLHF.

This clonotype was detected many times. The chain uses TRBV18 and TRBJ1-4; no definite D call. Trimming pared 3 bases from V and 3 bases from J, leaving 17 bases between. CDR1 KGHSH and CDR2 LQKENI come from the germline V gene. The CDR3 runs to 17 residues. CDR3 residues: CASSPTTVAFSNEKLFF. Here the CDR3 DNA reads TGTGCCAGCTCACCGACCACAGTGGCATTCTCTAATGAAAAACTGTTTTTT.

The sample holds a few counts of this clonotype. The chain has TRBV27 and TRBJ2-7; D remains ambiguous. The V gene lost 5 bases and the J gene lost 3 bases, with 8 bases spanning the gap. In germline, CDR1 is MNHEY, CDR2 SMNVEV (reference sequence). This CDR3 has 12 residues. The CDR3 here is CASSKVGYEQYF. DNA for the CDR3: TGTGCCAGCAGTAAGGTGGGCTACGAGCAGTACTTC.

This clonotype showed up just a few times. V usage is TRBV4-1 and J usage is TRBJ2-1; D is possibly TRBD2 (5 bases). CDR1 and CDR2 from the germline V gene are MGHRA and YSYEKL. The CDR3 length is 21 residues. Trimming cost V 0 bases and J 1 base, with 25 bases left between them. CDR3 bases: TGCGCCAGCAGCCAAGATCATCGGGGTGGATACAAACAGATATCCTACAATGAGCAGTTCTTC. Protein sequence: CASSQDHRGGYKQISYNEQFF.

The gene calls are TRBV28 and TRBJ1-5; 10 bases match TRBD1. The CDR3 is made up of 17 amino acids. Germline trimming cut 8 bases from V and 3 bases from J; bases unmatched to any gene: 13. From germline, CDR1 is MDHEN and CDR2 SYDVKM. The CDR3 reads CASQLRPGQGYNQPQHF. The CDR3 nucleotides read TGTGCCAGCCAACTTCGTCCGGGACAGGGGTACAATCAGCCCCAGCATTTT. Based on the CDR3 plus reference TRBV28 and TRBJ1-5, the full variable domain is DVKVTQSSRYLVKRTGEKVFLECVQDMDHENMFWYRQDPGLGLRLIYFSYDVKMKEKGDIPEGYSVSREKKERFSLILESASTNQTSMYLCASQLRPGQGYNQPQHFGDGTRLSIL.

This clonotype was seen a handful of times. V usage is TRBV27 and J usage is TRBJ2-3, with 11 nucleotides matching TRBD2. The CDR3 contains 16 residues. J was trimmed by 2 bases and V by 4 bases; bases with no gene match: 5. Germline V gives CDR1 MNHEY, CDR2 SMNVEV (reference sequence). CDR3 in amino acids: CASSSLAGAFTDTQYF. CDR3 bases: TGTGCCAGCAGTTCACTAGCGGGGGCGTTCACAGATACGCAGTATTTT.

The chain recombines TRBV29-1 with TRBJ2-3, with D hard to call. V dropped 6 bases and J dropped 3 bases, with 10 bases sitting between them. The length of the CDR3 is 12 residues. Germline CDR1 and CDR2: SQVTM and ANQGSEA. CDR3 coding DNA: TGCAGCGTGTTGTGGGGTACAGATACGCAGTATTTT. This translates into CSVLWGTDTQYF.

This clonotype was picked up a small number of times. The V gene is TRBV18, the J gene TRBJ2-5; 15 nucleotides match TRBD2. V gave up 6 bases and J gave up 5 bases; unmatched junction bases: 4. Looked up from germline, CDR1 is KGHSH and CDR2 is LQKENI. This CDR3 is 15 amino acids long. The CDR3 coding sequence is TGTGCCAGCTCGTCCGGGACTAGCGGGGGGGAGACCCAGTACTTC. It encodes CASSSGTSGGETQYF.

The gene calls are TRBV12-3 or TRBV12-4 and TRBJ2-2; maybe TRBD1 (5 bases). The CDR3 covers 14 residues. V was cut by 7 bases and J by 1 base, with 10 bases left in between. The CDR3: CASTPTENTGELFF. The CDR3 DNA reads TGTGCCAGCACCCCGACAGAGAACACCGGGGAGCTGTTTTTT.

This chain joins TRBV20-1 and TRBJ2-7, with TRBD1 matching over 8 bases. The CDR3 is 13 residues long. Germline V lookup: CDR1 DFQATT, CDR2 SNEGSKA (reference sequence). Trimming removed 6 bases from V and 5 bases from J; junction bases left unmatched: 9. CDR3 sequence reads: CSAPAQGADEQYF. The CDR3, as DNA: TGCAGTGCCCCAGCGCAGGGGGCCGACGAGCAGTACTTC.

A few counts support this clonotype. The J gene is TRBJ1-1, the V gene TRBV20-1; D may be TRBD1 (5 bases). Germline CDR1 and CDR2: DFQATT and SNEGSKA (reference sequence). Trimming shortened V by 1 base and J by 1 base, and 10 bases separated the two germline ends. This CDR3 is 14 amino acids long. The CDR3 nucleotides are TGCAGTGCTAGAGTTACGCAGGGGAACACTGAAGCTTTCTTT. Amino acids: CSARVTQGNTEAFF.

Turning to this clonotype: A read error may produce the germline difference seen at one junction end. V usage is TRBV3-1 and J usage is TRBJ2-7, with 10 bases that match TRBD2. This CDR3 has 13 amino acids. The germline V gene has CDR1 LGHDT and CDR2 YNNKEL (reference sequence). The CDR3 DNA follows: TGTGCCAGCAGCCCAACACCTAGCGGGGGACCTGGGTTC. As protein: CASSPTPSGGPGF.

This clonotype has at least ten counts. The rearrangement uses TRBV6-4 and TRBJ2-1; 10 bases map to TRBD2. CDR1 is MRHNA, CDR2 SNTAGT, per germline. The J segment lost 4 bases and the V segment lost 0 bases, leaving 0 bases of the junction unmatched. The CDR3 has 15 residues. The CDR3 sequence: CASSDSAGGYNEQFF. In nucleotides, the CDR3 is TGTGCCAGCAGTGACTCAGCGGGGGGGTACAATGAGCAGTTCTTC.

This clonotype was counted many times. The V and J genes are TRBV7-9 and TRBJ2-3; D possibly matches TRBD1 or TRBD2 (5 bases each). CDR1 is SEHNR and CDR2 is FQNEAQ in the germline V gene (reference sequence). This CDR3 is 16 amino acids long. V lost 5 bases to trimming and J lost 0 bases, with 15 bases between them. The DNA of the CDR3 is TGTGCCAGCAGCCCGAATCCGGGACGCAGCACAGATACGCAGTATTTT. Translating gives CASSPNPGRSTDTQYF.

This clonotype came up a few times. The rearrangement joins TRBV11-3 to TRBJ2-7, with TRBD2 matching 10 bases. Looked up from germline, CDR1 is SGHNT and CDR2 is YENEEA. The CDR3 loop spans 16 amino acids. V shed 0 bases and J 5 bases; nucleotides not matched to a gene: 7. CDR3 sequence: CASSLDKREGNNEQYF. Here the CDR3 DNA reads TGTGCCAGCAGCTTAGATAAGCGGGAGGGAAACAACGAGCAGTACTTC.

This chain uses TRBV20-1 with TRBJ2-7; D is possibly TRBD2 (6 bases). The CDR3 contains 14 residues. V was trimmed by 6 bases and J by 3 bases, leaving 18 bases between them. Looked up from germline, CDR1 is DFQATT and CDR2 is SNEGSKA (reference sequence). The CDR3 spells CSADEQGLIYEQYF. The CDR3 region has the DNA TGCAGTGCGGATGAGCAGGGACTTATCTACGAGCAGTACTTC.

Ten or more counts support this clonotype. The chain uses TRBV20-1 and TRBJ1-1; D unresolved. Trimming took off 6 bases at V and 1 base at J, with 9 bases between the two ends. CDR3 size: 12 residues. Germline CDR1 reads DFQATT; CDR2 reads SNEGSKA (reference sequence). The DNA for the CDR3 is TGCAGTGCGATGAAAGGGAACACTGAAGCTTTCTTT. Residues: CSAMKGNTEAFF.

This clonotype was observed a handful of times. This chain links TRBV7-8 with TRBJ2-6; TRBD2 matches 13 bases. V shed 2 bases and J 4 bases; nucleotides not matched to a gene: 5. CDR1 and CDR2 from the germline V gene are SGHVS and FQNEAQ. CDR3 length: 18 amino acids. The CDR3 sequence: CASSLYGTSGIGANVLTF. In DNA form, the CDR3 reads TGTGCCAGCAGCTTATATGGGACTAGCGGGATCGGGGCCAACGTCCTGACTTTC.

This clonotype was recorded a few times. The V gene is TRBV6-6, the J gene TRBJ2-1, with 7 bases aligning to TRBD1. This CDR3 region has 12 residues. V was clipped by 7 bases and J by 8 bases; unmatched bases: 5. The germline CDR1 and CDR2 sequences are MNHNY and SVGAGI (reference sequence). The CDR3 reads CASTWDSDEQFF. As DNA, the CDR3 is TGTGCCAGCACCTGGGACAGTGATGAGCAGTTCTTC.